The T cell receptor (beta chain) under discussion was sequenced for a study of blood T cell repertoires in COVID-19. In the study overall: Acute and convalescent COVID-19 samples came from the United States, Italy and Spain.

CDR1 is SGHTA, CDR2 FQGTGA, per germline. The CDR3 runs to 13 residues. V gave up 5 bases and J gave up 7 bases, with 15 bases separating them. Per the original methods: Reference gene primer amplification in the assay estimated nucleated cell counts. The table came from immunoSEQ multiplex PCR; TCRdb's copy has only in-frame clones and leaves some out. V and J calls and clone size are given by that table; D and trimming were obtained from the DNA. The sample contains 220,000 or so clones, about 88% of which appear only once. The genes are TRBV7-3 and TRBJ2-7; TRBD1 is a possible D gene (6 bases). The sequence came from a woman aged 50 to 65 with COVID-19, enrolled during active disease. Material for sequencing was peripheral blood. The DNA of the CDR3 is TGTGCCAGCAGCGCCGGATGGGGACAAGAGCAGTACTTC. Its protein is CASSAGWGQEQYF.